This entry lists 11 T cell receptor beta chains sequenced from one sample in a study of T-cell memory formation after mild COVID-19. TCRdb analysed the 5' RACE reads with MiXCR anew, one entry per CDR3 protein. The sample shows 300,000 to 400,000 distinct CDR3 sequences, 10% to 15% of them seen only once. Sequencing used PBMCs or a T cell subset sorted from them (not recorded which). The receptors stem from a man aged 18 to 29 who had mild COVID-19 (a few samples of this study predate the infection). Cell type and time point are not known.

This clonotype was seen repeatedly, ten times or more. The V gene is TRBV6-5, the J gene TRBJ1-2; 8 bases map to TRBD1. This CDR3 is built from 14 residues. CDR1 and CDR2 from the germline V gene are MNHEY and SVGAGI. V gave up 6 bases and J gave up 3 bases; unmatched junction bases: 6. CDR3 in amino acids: CASSLRGPDYGYTF. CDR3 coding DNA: TGTGCCAGCAGCCTCAGGGGGCCGGACTATGGCTACACCTTC.

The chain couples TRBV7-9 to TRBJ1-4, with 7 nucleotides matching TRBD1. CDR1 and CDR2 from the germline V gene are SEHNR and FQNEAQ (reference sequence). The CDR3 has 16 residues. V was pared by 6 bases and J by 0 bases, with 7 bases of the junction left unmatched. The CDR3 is CASSRTGGATNEKLFF. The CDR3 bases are TGTGCCAGCAGTCGGACAGGCGGCGCAACTAATGAAAAACTGTTTTTT.

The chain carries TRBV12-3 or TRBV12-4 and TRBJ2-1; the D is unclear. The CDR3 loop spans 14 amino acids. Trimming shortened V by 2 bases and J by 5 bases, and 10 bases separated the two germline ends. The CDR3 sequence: CASSLSSSHNEQFF. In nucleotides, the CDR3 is TGTGCCAGCAGTTTATCCTCCTCTCACAATGAGCAGTTCTTC.

CDR3 coding DNA: TGTCTTGCCGGGTCCAAAGAGACCCAGTACTTC. Amino acids: CLAGSKETQYF. V gene TRBV21-1 combines with J gene TRBJ2-5. TRBV21-1 is classified as a pseudogene. The CDR3 has 11 residues.

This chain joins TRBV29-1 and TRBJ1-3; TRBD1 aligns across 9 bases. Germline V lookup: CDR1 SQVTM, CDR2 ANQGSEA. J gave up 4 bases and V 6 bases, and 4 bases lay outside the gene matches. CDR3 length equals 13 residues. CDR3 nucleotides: TGCAGCGTGACAGACAGGGGGGGAAACACCATATATTTT. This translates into CSVTDRGGNTIYF.

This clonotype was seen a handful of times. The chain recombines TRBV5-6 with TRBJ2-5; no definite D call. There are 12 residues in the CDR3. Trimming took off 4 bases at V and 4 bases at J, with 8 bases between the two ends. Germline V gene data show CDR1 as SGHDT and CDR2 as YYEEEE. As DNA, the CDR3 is TGTGCCAGCAGCCGCCCAATAGAGACCCAGTACTTC. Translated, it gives CASSRPIETQYF.

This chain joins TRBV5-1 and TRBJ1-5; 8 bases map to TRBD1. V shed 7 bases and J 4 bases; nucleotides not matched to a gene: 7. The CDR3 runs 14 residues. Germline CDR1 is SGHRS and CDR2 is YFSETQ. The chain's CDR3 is CASAPDRENQPQHF. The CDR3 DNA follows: TGCGCCAGCGCGCCGGACAGGGAGAATCAGCCCCAGCATTTT. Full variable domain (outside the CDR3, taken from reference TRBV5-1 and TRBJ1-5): KAGVTQTPRYLIKTRGQQVTLSCSPISGHRSVSWYQQTPGQGLQFLFEYFSETQRNKGNFPGRFSGRQFSNSRSEMNVSTLELGDSALYLCASAPDRENQPQHFGDGTRLSIL.

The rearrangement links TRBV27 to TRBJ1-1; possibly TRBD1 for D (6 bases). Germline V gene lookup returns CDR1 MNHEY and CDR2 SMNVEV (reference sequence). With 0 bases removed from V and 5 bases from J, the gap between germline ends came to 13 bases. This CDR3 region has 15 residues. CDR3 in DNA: TGTGCCAGCAGTTTATCGTCGGGGGGCAGGACTGAAGCTTTCTTT. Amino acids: CASSLSSGGRTEAFF.

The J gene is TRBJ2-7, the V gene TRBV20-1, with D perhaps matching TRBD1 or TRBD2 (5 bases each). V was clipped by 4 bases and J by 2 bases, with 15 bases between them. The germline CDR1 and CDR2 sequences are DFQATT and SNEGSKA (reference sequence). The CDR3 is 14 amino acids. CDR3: CSANEPGRPYEQYF. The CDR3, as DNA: TGCAGTGCTAACGAGCCGGGACGGCCCTACGAGCAGTACTTC.

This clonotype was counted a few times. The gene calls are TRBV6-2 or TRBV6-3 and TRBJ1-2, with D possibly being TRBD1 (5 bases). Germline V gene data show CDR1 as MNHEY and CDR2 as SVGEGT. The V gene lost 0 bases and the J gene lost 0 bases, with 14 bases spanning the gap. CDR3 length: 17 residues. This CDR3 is CASSYSRQGPTNYGYTF. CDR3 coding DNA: TGTGCCAGCAGTTACTCCCGTCAGGGACCAACTAACTATGGCTACACCTTC.

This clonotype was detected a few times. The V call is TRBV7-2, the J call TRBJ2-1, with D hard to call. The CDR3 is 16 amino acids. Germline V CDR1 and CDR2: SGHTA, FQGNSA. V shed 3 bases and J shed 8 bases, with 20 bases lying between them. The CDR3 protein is CASSFGRRSSRHEQFF. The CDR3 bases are TGTGCCAGCAGCTTCGGTCGTCGTTCCTCCCGTCATGAGCAGTTCTTC.